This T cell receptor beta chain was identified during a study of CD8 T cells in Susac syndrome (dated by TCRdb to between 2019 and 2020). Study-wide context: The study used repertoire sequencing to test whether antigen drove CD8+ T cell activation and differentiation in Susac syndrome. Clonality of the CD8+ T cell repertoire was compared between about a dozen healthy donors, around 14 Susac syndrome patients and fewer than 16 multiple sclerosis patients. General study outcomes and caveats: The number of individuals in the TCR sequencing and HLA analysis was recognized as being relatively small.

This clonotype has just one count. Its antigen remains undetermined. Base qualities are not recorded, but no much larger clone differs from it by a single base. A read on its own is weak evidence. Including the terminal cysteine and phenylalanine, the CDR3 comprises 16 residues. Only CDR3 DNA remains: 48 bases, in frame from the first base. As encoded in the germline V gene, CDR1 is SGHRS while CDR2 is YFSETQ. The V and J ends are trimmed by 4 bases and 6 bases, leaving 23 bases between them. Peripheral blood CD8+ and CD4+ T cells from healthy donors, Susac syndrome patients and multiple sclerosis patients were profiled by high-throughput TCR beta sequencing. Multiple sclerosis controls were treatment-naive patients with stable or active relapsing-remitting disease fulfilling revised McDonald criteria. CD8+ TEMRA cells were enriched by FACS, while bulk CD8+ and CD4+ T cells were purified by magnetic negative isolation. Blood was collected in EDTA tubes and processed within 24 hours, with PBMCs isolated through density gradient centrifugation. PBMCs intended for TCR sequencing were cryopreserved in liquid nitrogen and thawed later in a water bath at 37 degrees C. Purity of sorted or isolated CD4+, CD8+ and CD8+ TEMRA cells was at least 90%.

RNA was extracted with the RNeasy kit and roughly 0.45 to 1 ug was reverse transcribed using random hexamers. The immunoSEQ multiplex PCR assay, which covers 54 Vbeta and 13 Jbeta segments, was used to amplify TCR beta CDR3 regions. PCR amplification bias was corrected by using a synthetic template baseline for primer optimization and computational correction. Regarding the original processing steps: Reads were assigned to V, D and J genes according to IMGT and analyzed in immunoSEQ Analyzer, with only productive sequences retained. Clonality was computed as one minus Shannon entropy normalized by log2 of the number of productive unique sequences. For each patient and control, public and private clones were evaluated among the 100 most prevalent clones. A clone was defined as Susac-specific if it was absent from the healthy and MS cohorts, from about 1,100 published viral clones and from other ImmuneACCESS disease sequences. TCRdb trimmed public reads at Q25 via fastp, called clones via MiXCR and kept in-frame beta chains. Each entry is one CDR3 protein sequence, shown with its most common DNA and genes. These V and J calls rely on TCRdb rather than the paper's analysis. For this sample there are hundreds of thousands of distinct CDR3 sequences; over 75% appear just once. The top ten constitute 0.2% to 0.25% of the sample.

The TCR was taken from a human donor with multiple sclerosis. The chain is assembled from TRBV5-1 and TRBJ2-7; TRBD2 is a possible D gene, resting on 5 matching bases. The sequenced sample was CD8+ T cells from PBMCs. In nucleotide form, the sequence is TGCGCCAGCAGCCCGTGGATGGCTAGCTATTTACCCGAGCAGTACTTC. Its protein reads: CASSPWMASYLPEQYF.